One and the same sample provided the 27 T cell receptor beta chains below, sequenced in a study of hypomethylating agent response in myelodysplastic syndrome. Measured with immunoSEQ multiplex PCR; TCRdb has only the in-frame clones, and not every one. The top ten clones hold around a sixth of a sample with about 4,900 clones, roughly 77% of them seen once. Here the sequenced sample was bone marrow, taken before or after starting hypomethylating agent treatment for myelodysplastic syndrome (not recorded which). These receptors came from a human donor with myelodysplastic syndrome.

V usage is TRBV4-1 and J usage is TRBJ2-7, with D possibly being TRBD1 (6 bases). Germline CDR1 is MGHRA and CDR2 is YSYEKL. The V end was cut by 5 bases, the J end by 0 bases, with 11 bases between. The length of the CDR3 is 14 residues. The CDR3 DNA reads as TGCGCCAGCAGCGAGACAGGTTCCTCCTACGAGCAGTACTTC. Residues: CASSETGSSYEQYF.

The chain joins TRBV5-1 to TRBJ2-1; 9 positions match TRBD2. J lost 0 bases, V lost 4 bases, and 11 bases had no gene match. CDR1 and CDR2 from the germline V gene are SGHRS and YFSETQ. The CDR3 runs 18 residues. The DNA of the CDR3 is TGCGCCAGCAGCCCAGGGAGCGGGGGGATGAGCTCCTACAATGAGCAGTTCTTC. Protein product: CASSPGSGGMSSYNEQFF.

This clone was detected only once. The J gene is TRBJ2-1, the V gene TRBV10-2, with 12 bases lining up with TRBD2. Germline CDR1 WSHSY, CDR2 SAAADI. Losses at the gene ends were 4 bases for V and 5 bases for J; bases not matched to a gene: 0. This CDR3 is 14 amino acids long. The CDR3 sequence is CASSGLAGDNEQFF. The CDR3 bases are TGCGCCAGCAGTGGACTAGCGGGGGACAATGAGCAGTTCTTC.

The V gene is TRBV27, the J gene TRBJ2-7; 7 bases are a match to TRBD1. The length of the CDR3 is 15 residues. Germline CDR1 is MNHEY and CDR2 is SMNVEV (reference sequence). V lost 4 bases and J lost 0; bases outside the gene matches: 6. The CDR3 reads CASSSRQGISYEQYF. CDR3 in DNA: TGTGCCAGCAGTTCACGACAGGGAATCTCCTACGAGCAGTACTTC.

The rearrangement uses TRBV6-1 and TRBJ2-7, with 10 bases fitting TRBD1. Germline V gene data show CDR1 as MNHNS and CDR2 as SASEGT. The trim removed 2 bases at V and 5 bases at J, leaving 6 bases unmatched. The CDR3 runs 15 residues. The CDR3 loop is CASSERTGGKDEQYF. The CDR3 region has the DNA TGTGCCAGCAGTGAACGGACAGGGGGTAAAGACGAGCAGTACTTC.

The V call is TRBV5-6, the J call TRBJ1-2; D is ambiguous. V was shortened by 1 base and J by 7 bases, with 11 bases between the two germline ends. From germline, CDR1 is SGHDT and CDR2 YYEEEE. CDR3 length: 13 amino acids. CDR3 in amino acids: CASSLNGVSGYTF. The CDR3 DNA sequence: TGTGCCAGCAGCTTGAATGGGGTCTCTGGCTACACCTTC.

V gene TRBV27 combines with J gene TRBJ1-6; no firm D call. Germline V gene data show CDR1 as MNHEY and CDR2 as SMNVEV (reference sequence). V shed 0 bases and J shed 5 bases, with 17 bases lying between them. The CDR3 extends over 18 amino acids. The CDR3 loop reads CASSLSWRPLMDNSPLHF. CDR3 bases: TGTGCCAGCAGTTTATCGTGGCGGCCTCTTATGGATAATTCACCCCTCCACTTT.

This clone has more than one count but fewer than ten. V gene TRBV10-2 combines with J gene TRBJ2-1; 9 bases fit TRBD1. V was pared by 6 bases and J by 4 bases, with 4 bases of the junction left unmatched. CDR3 length: 14 residues. Germline V lookup: CDR1 WSHSY, CDR2 SAAADI. The CDR3 DNA follows: TGCGCCAGCAGCGGACAGGGGCCTTACAATGAGCAGTTCTTC. This encodes CASSGQGPYNEQFF.

The chain recombines TRBV13 with TRBJ1-1; D gene unclear. This CDR3 comprises 12 residues. Germline V gene lookup returns CDR1 PRHDT and CDR2 FYEKMQ (reference sequence). Trimming cost V 0 bases and J 8 bases, with 7 bases left between them. CDR3 sequence (DNA): TGTGCCAGCAGCTTAGGCCTGGGGGAAGCTTTCTTT. Translating it yields CASSLGLGEAFF.

The chain is built from TRBV5-1 and TRBJ2-7; no clear D gene. V lost 0 bases, J lost 2 bases, and 9 bases lay in between. Germline assignment: CDR1 SGHRS and CDR2 YFSETQ. The CDR3 covers 14 residues. CDR3 loop: CASSLAGIAYEQYF. The DNA for the CDR3 is TGCGCCAGCAGCTTGGCAGGCATAGCCTACGAGCAGTACTTC.

This clone was observed a few times. J is TRBJ2-1 and V is TRBV6-6; D might be TRBD1 (5 bases). Germline V gene data show CDR1 as MNHNY and CDR2 as SVGAGI (reference sequence). The V gene lost 2 bases and the J gene lost 2 bases, with 13 bases spanning the gap. This CDR3 has 16 residues. The CDR3 nucleotides are TGTGCCAGCAGTTACATGGACACACCAGCCTACAATGAGCAGTTCTTC. This gives the protein CASSYMDTPAYNEQFF.

This clone was recorded a few times. This chain connects TRBV7-9 to TRBJ1-3; no definite D call. The V gene lost 7 bases and the J gene lost 9 bases, with 13 bases spanning the gap. This CDR3 spans 12 amino acids. The germline V gene encodes CDR1 SEHNR and CDR2 FQNEAQ (reference sequence). CDR3 protein: CASNAAGRTIYF. The CDR3 DNA follows: TGTGCCAGCAACGCAGCGGGTCGCACCATATATTTT.

The chain has TRBV7-9 and TRBJ2-7; TRBD2 aligns across 8 bases. The ends lost 3 bases at V and 0 bases at J; junction bases unmatched: 7. The germline V gene encodes CDR1 SEHNR and CDR2 FQNEAQ (reference sequence). The CDR3 runs 16 residues. The CDR3 region is CASSLEAGTSSYEQYF. Written as DNA, the CDR3 is TGTGCCAGCAGCTTGGAGGCCGGGACTAGCTCCTACGAGCAGTACTTC.

The V call is TRBV19, the J call TRBJ1-4; a weak D match, TRBD1 (5 bases). The length of the CDR3 is 15 residues. V shed 5 bases and J shed 6 bases, with 16 bases lying between them. Germline-derived CDR1 and CDR2 are LNHDA and SQIVND (reference sequence). CDR3 loop: CASSQAAGWDEKLFF. CDR3 nucleotides: TGTGCCAGTAGTCAGGCGGCAGGGTGGGATGAAAAACTGTTTTTT.

This chain uses TRBV2 with TRBJ2-7; D gene uncertain. Germline CDR1 is SNHLY and CDR2 is FYNNEI. Trimming took off 6 bases at V and 2 bases at J, with 11 bases between the two ends. The CDR3 length is 13 residues. CDR3 DNA: TGTGCCAGCAGCAACTTCCAGGCCTACGAGCAGTACTTC. Amino acids: CASSNFQAYEQYF.

CDR3 bases: TGTGCCAGCAGCTTAGACCGGGGAAAACGAAACACCATATATTTT. It codes for CASSLDRGKRNTIYF. This chain uses TRBV11-2 with TRBJ1-3; D not certain. V lost 0 bases, J lost 5 bases, and 11 bases lay in between. Germline V CDR1 and CDR2: SGHAT, FQNNGV. The CDR3 loop spans 15 amino acids. Full variable domain (remainder filled in from reference TRBV11-2 and TRBJ1-3): EAGVAQSPRYKIIEKRQSVAFWCNPISGHATLYWYQQILGQGPKLLIQFQNNGVVDDSQLPKDRFSAERLKGVDSTLKIQPAKLEDSAVYLCASSLDRGKRNTIYFGEGSWLTVV.

This clone occurred once. The V and J genes are TRBV19 and TRBJ1-5; no clear D gene. V gave up 1 base and J gave up 3 bases, with 10 bases separating them. CDR1 and CDR2 from the germline V gene are LNHDA and SQIVND (reference sequence). This CDR3 has 15 amino acids. The CDR3 coding sequence is TGTGCCAGTAGTATAGTTCAGGTTTTCAATCAGCCCCAGCATTTT. It specifies CASSIVQVFNQPQHF.

The chain is built from TRBV6-1 and TRBJ1-1; D unresolved. Germline V gives CDR1 MNHNS, CDR2 SASEGT. Trimming shortened V by 8 bases and J by 5 bases, and 9 bases separated the two germline ends. This CDR3 comprises 11 residues. The CDR3 is CASFPWTEAFF. The CDR3 DNA sequence: TGTGCCAGCTTCCCCTGGACTGAAGCTTTCTTT.

The V call is TRBV9, the J call TRBJ2-1; tentatively, D is TRBD1 (6 bases). V was shortened by 4 bases and J by 6 bases, with 20 bases between the two germline ends. There are 16 residues in the CDR3. Germline CDR1 is SGDLS and CDR2 is YYNGEE. The CDR3 is CASSLGTFGDGNEQFF. Written as DNA, the CDR3 is TGTGCCAGCAGCCTGGGGACATTCGGGGATGGCAATGAGCAGTTCTTC.

The rearrangement joins TRBV2 to TRBJ1-2; D unclear. This CDR3 has 14 amino acids. Trimming stripped 4 bases from V and 3 bases from J, with 12 bases between. CDR1 and CDR2 from the germline V gene are SNHLY and FYNNEI. The CDR3 is CASSGQMMHYGYTF. The CDR3 DNA is TGTGCCAGCAGTGGCCAAATGATGCACTATGGCTACACCTTC.

The gene calls are TRBV18 and TRBJ1-1; 7 nucleotides line up with TRBD1. The CDR3 spans 13 residues. From germline, CDR1 is KGHSH and CDR2 LQKENI. V was clipped by 2 bases and J by 8 bases; unmatched bases: 5. The CDR3 DNA reads as TGTGCCAGCTCACCAGGGACAGAAAAAGAAGCTTTCTTT. This gives the protein CASSPGTEKEAFF.

The chain carries TRBV18 and TRBJ2-5; 10 nucleotides align to TRBD2. V was pared by 4 bases and J by 4 bases, with 9 bases of the junction left unmatched. CDR3 size: 16 residues. Per germline, CDR1 KGHSH and CDR2 LQKENI. The CDR3 spells CASSLRLAGDGETQYF. The CDR3 nucleotides read TGTGCCAGCTCACTCCGGCTAGCGGGGGATGGAGAGACCCAGTACTTC.

The chain has TRBV7-9 and TRBJ2-7; the D gene could be TRBD1 or TRBD2 (5 bases each). Trimming pared 5 bases from V and 7 bases from J, leaving 12 bases between. This CDR3 region has 12 residues. The germline V gene has CDR1 SEHNR and CDR2 FQNEAQ (reference sequence). The CDR3 is CASSPSGREQYF. CDR3 nucleotide sequence: TGTGCCAGCAGCCCCTCGGGGCGAGAGCAGTACTTC.

J is TRBJ2-1 and V is TRBV4-1, with D possibly being TRBD1 or TRBD2 (5 bases each). In germline, CDR1 is MGHRA, CDR2 YSYEKL. CDR3 size: 17 residues. The germline V and J ends were trimmed by 2 bases and 6 bases, with 20 bases remaining between them. The CDR3 spells CASSQFWEIDRGNEQFF. CDR3 coding DNA: TGCGCCAGCAGCCAATTTTGGGAGATCGATAGGGGCAATGAGCAGTTCTTC.

This clone was seen more than once but under ten times. The genes are TRBV6-5 and TRBJ2-7, with D possibly being TRBD2 (6 bases). Germline V gene sequence: CDR1 MNHEY, CDR2 SVGAGI. The V end lost 6 bases, the J end lost 7 bases, and 19 bases lay between the germline ends. The CDR3 has 14 amino acids. CDR3 nucleotides: TGTGCCAGCAGGCCGGGACTCCCGTTCCTGGAGCAGTACTTC. As protein: CASRPGLPFLEQYF.

The rearrangement joins TRBV7-9 to TRBJ2-3; 10 bases align to TRBD2. The germline CDR1 and CDR2 sequences are SEHNR and FQNEAQ (reference sequence). The length of the CDR3 is 14 residues. Trimming cost V 11 bases and J 5 bases; bases outside gene matches: 10. In DNA form, the CDR3 reads TGTGCCGTAGTCTCACTAGCGGGGAGAGATACGCAGTATTTT. As protein: CAVVSLAGRDTQYF. Based on the CDR3 plus reference TRBV7-9 and TRBJ2-3, the full variable domain is DTGVSQNPRHKITKRGQNVTFRCDPISEHNRLYWYRQTLGQGPEFLTYFQNEAQLEKSRLLSDRFSAERPKGSFSTLEIQRTEQGDSAMYLCAVVSLAGRDTQYFGPGTRLTVL.

This chain joins TRBV6-5 and TRBJ2-3; tentatively, D is TRBD1 (5 bases). CDR3 size: 13 residues. Between the trimmed V and J ends, which lost 7 bases and 4 bases, there was a span of 12 bases. Germline V CDR1 and CDR2: MNHEY, SVGAGI. The CDR3: CASKSGSPDTQYF. The DNA of the CDR3 is TGTGCCAGCAAGTCAGGGTCCCCAGATACGCAGTATTTT.